A selection of T cell receptor beta chains follows, all from one sample in a study of blood T cell repertoires in COVID-19. The method was immunoSEQ multiplex PCR; TCRdb's version includes in-frame clones alone and lacks a portion of them. Among some 290,000 clones listed, approximately 91% were seen once. Sequencing input: PBMCs or T cells enriched from blood (not recorded which). The receptors were gathered from a woman between 35 and 50 years old with acute COVID-19. The CDR3 runs from the conserved cysteine through the conserved F or W. The order of the fields is J gene, clone size, V gene, D gene, CDR3 DNA, CDR3 protein. A D gene is named only where the DNA matches it firmly. The size of a clone is reported for some rows only, either as once, few or many, or as a class for expanded clones.

>TRBJ2-2|.|TRBV18|TRBD2
TGTGCCAGCTCACCACGGCTAGCGGGGGCCACCGGGGAGCTGTTTTTT
CASSPRLAGATGELFF
>TRBJ2-5|.|TRBV28|TRBD2
TGTGCCAGCAGTACCCAGCGGGGGGGGGCAGAGACCCAGTACTTC
CASSTQRGGAETQYF
>TRBJ2-7|.|TRBV4-1|TRBD1
TGCGCCAGCAGCCAAGTTCCGGACAGGGCCTACGAGCAGTACTTC
CASSQVPDRAYEQYF
>TRBJ2-5|.|TRBV6-5|.
TGTGCCAGCAGTTCCCCAGGTGAAAAAGAGACCCAGTACTTC
CASSSPGEKETQYF
>TRBJ2-7|.|TRBV4-2|TRBD2
TGTGCCAGCAGCCAAGCCGGGACTAGCGGGATGTACGAGCAGTACTTC
CASSQAGTSGMYEQYF
>TRBJ2-5|.|TRBV19|.
TGTGCCAGTCGGTCGGGGGGCGCGGGGGAGACCCAGTACTTC
CASRSGGAGETQYF
>TRBJ2-1|.|TRBV7-9|TRBD2
TGTGCCAGCAGCTTACGCGGGAGCGGTGATGAGCAGTTCTTC
CASSLRGSGDEQFF
>TRBJ1-4|.|TRBV5-4|TRBD1
TGTGCCAGCAGCCTACAGGGGTCTAATGAAAAACTGTTTTTT
CASSLQGSNEKLFF
>TRBJ2-5|.|TRBV4-3|TRBD2
TGCGCCAGCAGCCAAGATTGGCGGGAGAGAGAGACCCAGTACTTC
CASSQDWRERETQYF
>TRBJ2-5|.|TRBV9|.
TGTGCCAGCAGCCCCCGACAGGCGCAAGAGACCCAGTACTTC
CASSPRQAQETQYF
>TRBJ1-6|.|TRBV28|.
TGTGCCAGCAGTTACCCGAGTAGGGAGAATTCACCCCTCCACTTT
CASSYPSRENSPLHF
>TRBJ1-2|.|TRBV6-1|.
TGTGCCAGCAGTGAACGACAGGAGGTCCATGGCTACACCTTC
CASSERQEVHGYTF
>TRBJ2-2|.|TRBV4-2|.
TGTGCCAGCAGCCGAGGGGGTGGGGGTAACACCGGGGAGCTGTTTTTT
CASSRGGGGNTGELFF
>TRBJ1-6|.|TRBV2|.
TGTGCCAACAAAAATTTTAATTCACCCCTCCACTTT
CANKNFNSPLHF
>TRBJ1-4|.|TRBV27|.
TGTGCCAGCAGTTCCCGTTTACAGGGAGGGCTTAATGAAAAACTGTTTTTT
CASSSRLQGGLNEKLFF
>TRBJ2-3|.|TRBV2|TRBD1
TGTGCCAGCGGGACAGGGAGTTCAGATACGCAGTATTTT
CASGTGSSDTQYF
>TRBJ2-2|.|TRBV30|.
TGTGCCTGGAGGCAGGGTAACACCGGGGAGCTGTTTTTT
CAWRQGNTGELFF
>TRBJ2-5|.|TRBV5-1|.
TGCGCCAGCAGCTTACGGGAGACCCAGTACTTC
CASSLRETQYF
>TRBJ2-7|.|TRBV5-1|TRBD2
TGCGCCAGCAGCGGGGGAGGGGTGTACGAGCAGTACTTC
CASSGGGVYEQYF
>TRBJ1-1|.|TRBV7-3|TRBD1
TGTGCCAGCAGCCTACAGGGGGGAGACACTGAAGCTTTCTTT
CASSLQGGDTEAFF
>TRBJ1-5|.|TRBV2|TRBD1
TGTGCCAGCAGTTTGGACAGGGGTAGCAATCAGCCCCAGCATTTT
CASSLDRGSNQPQHF
>TRBJ1-3|.|TRBV6-5|.
TGTGCCAGCAGTTTAGATCCGGGAAACACCATATATTTT
CASSLDPGNTIYF
>TRBJ1-1|.|TRBV13|.
TGTGCCTCGAAATTTGGGGACAAACCGAACACTGAAGCTTTCTTT
CASKFGDKPNTEAFF
>TRBJ2-2|.|TRBV5-1|.
TGCGCCAGCAGCTCTAGTACAAGGACGAACACCGGGGAGCTGTTTTTT
CASSSSTRTNTGELFF
>TRBJ2-7|.|TRBV24-1|.
TGTGCCACCAGTGATCCCTTTGACGAGCAGTACTTC
CATSDPFDEQYF
>TRBJ1-2|.|TRBV7-9|TRBD1
TGTGCCAGCAGCCAAATGACAGGGCCAGGTGGTGGCTACACCTTC
CASSQMTGPGGGYTF
>TRBJ2-1|.|TRBV6-5|.
TGTGCCAGCAGTTACTCGTTGGCAGAAAACAATGAGCAGTTCTTC
CASSYSLAENNEQFF
>TRBJ2-2|.|TRBV9|TRBD2
TGTGCCAGCAGTGTCGAAACTATCACTGGGACTAGCGGGCGACGGGGGACCGGGGAGCTGTTTTTT
CASSVETITGTSGRRGTGELFF
>TRBJ2-7|.|TRBV18|TRBD2
TGTGCCAGCTCACCCGGGGGGGTGATATACTACGAGCAGTACTTC
CASSPGGVIYYEQYF
>TRBJ1-6|.|TRBV14|.
TGTGCCAGCAGCCAAGCACTGTTTAATTCACCCCTCCACTTT
CASSQALFNSPLHF
>TRBJ2-3|.|TRBV5-6|.
TGTGCCAGCAGCCTCACAGATACGCAGTATTTT
CASSLTDTQYF
>TRBJ1-3|.|TRBV30|TRBD1
TGTGCCTCTGACAGGGGGCTTGGAAACACCATATATTTT
CASDRGLGNTIYF
>TRBJ2-5|.|TRBV6-2/TRBV6-3|TRBD2
TGTGCCAGCAGTTACACGGGACTAGCGAGCGAGACCCAGTACTTC
CASSYTGLASETQYF
>TRBJ1-1|.|TRBV7-2|.
TGTGCCAGCAGCCAGATAATAGGGGTCACTGAAGCTTTCTTT
CASSQIIGVTEAFF
>TRBJ2-7|.|TRBV4-1|TRBD2
TGCGCCAGCAGCCAGGAACCGGGACTAGTTTTCTACGAGCAGTACTTC
CASSQEPGLVFYEQYF
>TRBJ2-7|once|TRBV6-2/TRBV6-3|.
TGTGCCAGCAGTTTTCATCCCCGGACTCCAAACACCTACGAGCAGTACTTC
CASSFHPRTPNTYEQYF
>TRBJ2-1|.|TRBV7-8|TRBD2
TGTGCCAGCAGCTTAGCGCGCGGGGGGGCCGTTGAGCAGTTCTTC
CASSLARGGAVEQFF
>TRBJ2-1|.|TRBV5-6|TRBD2
TGTGCCAGCAGGAGAGCGGGAGGAAAGAATGAGCAGTTCTTC
CASRRAGGKNEQFF
>TRBJ1-1|.|TRBV18|.
TGTGCCAGCTCACCGAGTGACAACATGAACACTGAAGCTTTCTTT
CASSPSDNMNTEAFF
>TRBJ2-7|.|TRBV29-1|.
TGCAGCGGTACCGAAGCAGGGGACGGCGAGCAGTACTTC
CSGTEAGDGEQYF
>TRBJ2-5|.|TRBV18|TRBD1
TGTGCCAGCTCACCAGGGCCAGGGGGAAAGGAGACCCAGTACTTC
CASSPGPGGKETQYF
>TRBJ2-6|.|TRBV19|.
TGTGCCAGTAAACGACAGTTTTACGGGGCCAACGTCCTGACTTTC
CASKRQFYGANVLTF
>TRBJ1-3|.|TRBV21-1|.
TGTGCCAGCAGCCCGGGACAGGGTGATGGAAACACCATATATTTT
CASSPGQGDGNTIYF
>TRBJ2-2|.|TRBV9|.
TGTGCCAGCAGCGACAACTACGCGAACACCGGGGAGCTGTTTTTT
CASSDNYANTGELFF
>TRBJ1-4|.|TRBV30|.
TGTGCCTGGAGTGTTTACACAGCAACTAATGAAAAACTGTTTTTT
CAWSVYTATNEKLFF
>TRBJ2-3|.|TRBV5-4|TRBD2
TGTGCCAGCAGCTTCCCGGGACTAGCGGGAACGGTCTCAGATACGCAGTATTTT
CASSFPGLAGTVSDTQYF